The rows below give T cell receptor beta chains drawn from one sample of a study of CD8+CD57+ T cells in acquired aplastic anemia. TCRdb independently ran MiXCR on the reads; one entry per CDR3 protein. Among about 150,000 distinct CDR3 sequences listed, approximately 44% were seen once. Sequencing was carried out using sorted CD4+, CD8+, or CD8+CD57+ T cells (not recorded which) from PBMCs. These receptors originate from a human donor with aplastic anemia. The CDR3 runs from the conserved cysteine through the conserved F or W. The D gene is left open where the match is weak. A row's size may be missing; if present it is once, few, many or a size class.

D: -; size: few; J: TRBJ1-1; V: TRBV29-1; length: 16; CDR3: CSVEGGKRYPNTEAFF; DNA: TGCAGCGTTGAAGGGGGGAAAAGGTACCCGAACACTGAAGCTTTCTTT
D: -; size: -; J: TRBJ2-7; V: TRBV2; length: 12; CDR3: CASKAGSYEQYF; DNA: TGTGCCAGCAAGGCCGGCTCCTACGAGCAGTACTTC
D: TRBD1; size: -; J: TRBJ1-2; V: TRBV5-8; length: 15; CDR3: CASSPRTGYNYGYTF; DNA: TGTGCCAGCAGCCCGAGGACAGGTTATAACTATGGCTACACCTTC
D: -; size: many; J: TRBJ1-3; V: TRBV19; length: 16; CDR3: CASSKSDIASGNTIYF; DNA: TGTGCCAGTAGTAAATCAGACATCGCATCTGGAAACACCATATATTTT
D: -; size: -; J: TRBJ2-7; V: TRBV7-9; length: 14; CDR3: CASSFAGIVSEQYF; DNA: TGTGCCAGCAGTTTCGCAGGGATCGTGTCCGAGCAGTACTTC
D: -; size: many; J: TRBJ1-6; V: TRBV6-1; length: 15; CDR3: CASSEEEGRNSPLHF; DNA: TGTGCCAGCAGTGAAGAGGAGGGCCGAAATTCACCCCTCCACTTT
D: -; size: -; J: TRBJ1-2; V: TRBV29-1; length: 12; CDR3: CSVEGGWYGYTF; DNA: TGCAGCGTTGAAGGGGGGTGGTATGGCTACACCTTC
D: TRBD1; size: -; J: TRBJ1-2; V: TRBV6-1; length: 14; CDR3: CATNRQGGNYGYTF; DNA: TGTGCCACCAATAGACAGGGCGGGAACTATGGCTACACCTTC
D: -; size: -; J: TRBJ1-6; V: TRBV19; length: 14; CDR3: CASRALPSNSPLHF; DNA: TGTGCTAGTAGGGCCCTTCCGTCCAATTCACCCCTCCACTTT
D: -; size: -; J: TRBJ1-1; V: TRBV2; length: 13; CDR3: CASSASSDTEAFF; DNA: TGTGCCAGCAGTGCGTCGTCCGACACTGAAGCTTTCTTT
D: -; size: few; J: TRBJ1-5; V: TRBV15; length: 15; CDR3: CATSRATNSNQPQHF; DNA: TGTGCCACCAGCAGAGCAACTAATAGCAATCAGCCCCAGCATTTT
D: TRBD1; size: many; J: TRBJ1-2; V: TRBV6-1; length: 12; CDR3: CASSGGQEGYTF; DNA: TGTGCCAGCAGTGGGGGACAGGAAGGCTACACCTTC
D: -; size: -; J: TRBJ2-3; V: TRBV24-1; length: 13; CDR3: CATTDSLADTQYF; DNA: TGTGCCACCACCGACAGCTTAGCAGATACGCAGTATTTT
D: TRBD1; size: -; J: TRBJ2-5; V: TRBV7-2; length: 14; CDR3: CASSPGTGGQTQYF; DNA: TGTGCCAGCAGCCCCGGGACAGGGGGACAGACCCAGTACTTC
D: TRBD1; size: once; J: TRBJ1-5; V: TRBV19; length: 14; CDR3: CASNGQGENQPQHF; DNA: TGTGCCAGTAACGGACAGGGGGAGAATCAGCCCCAGCATTTT
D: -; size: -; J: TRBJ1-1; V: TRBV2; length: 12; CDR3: CASSPGFSEAFF; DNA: TGTGCCAGCAGCCCCGGTTTCTCTGAAGCTTTCTTT
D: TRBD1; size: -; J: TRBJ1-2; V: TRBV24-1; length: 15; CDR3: CATSESGRTGYGYTF; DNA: TGTGCCACCAGTGAATCCGGAAGGACAGGCTATGGCTACACCTTC
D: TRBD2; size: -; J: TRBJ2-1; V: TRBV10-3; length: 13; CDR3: CAISGLAGNEQFF; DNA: TGTGCCATCAGTGGGCTAGCGGGAAATGAGCAGTTCTTC
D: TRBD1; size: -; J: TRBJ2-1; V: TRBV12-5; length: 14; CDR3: CASGGDRVTDEQFF; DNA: TGTGCTAGTGGGGGGGACAGGGTTACCGATGAGCAATTCTTC
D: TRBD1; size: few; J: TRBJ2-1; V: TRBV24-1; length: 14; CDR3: CATPTGTGLDEQFF; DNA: TGTGCCACTCCAACCGGGACAGGCCTCGATGAGCAGTTCTTC
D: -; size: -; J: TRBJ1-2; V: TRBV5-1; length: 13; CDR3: CASSLEYDGGYTF; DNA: TGCGCCAGCAGCTTGGAGTATGATGGTGGCTACACCTTC
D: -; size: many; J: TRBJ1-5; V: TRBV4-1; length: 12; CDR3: CAKEGCNQPQHF; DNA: TGCGCCAAGGAGGGCTGCAATCAGCCCCAGCATTTT
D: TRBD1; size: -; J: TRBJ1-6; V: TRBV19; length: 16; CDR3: CASSTRQGARNSPLHF; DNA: TGTGCCAGTAGTACCCGACAGGGGGCACGAAATTCACCCCTCCACTTT
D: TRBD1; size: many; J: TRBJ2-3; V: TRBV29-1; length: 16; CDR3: CSVQRQGLVGSDTQYF; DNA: TGCAGCGTCCAAAGACAGGGTTTGGTCGGGTCAGATACGCAGTATTTT
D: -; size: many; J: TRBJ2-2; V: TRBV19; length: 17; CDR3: CASTRKGVQGFTGELFF; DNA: TGTGCCAGTACCCGCAAAGGGGTGCAGGGTTTCACCGGGGAGCTGTTTTTT
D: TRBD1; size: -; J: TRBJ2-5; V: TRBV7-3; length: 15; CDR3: CASSLRQGAGETQYF; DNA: TGTGCCAGCAGCTTAAGACAGGGGGCCGGGGAGACCCAGTACTTC
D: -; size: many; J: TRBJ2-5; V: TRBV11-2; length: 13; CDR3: CASSLAGAATQYF; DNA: TGTGCCAGCAGCTTAGCGGGGGCCGCGACCCAGTACTTC
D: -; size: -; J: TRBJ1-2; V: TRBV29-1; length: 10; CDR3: CSVEGGGYTF; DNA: TGCAGCGTTGAGGGAGGGGGCTACACCTTC
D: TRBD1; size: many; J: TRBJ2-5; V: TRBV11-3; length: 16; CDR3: CASSLGFGTGQETQYF; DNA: TGTGCCAGCAGCTTAGGGTTCGGGACAGGACAAGAGACCCAGTACTTC
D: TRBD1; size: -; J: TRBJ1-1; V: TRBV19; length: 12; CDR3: CASYDRDTEAFF; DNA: TGTGCCAGTTATGACAGGGACACTGAAGCTTTCTTT
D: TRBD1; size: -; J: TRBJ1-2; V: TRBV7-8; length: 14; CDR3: CASSLRQGPEGYTF; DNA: TGTGCCAGCAGCCTTAGACAGGGGCCGGAGGGCTACACCTTC
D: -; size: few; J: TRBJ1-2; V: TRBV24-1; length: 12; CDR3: CATSYGGAGYTF; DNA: TGTGCCACCTCCTACGGAGGCGCTGGCTACACCTTC
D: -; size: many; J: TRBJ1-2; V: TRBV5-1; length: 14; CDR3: CASRLERGVYGYTF; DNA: TGCGCCAGCAGACTGGAAAGGGGAGTCTATGGCTACACCTTC
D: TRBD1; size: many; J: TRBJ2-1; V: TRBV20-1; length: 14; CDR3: CSASDRASYNEQFF; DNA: TGCAGTGCCTCCGACAGGGCCTCCTACAATGAGCAGTTCTTC
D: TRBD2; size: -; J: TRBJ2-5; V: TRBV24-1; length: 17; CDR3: CATSDFRTSGYQETQYF; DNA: TGTGCCACCAGTGATTTTCGGACTAGCGGATATCAAGAGACCCAGTACTTC
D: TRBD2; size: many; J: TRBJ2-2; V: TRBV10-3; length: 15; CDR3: CAISEKREGTGELFF; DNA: TGTGCCATCAGTGAAAAGCGGGAGGGAACCGGGGAGCTGTTTTTT
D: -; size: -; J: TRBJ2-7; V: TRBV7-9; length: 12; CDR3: CASSFTAYEQYF; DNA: TGTGCCAGCAGCTTCACCGCCTACGAGCAGTACTTC
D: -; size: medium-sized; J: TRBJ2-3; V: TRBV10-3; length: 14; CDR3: CAISDPGVTDTQYF; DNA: TGTGCCATCAGTGATCCGGGGGTCACAGATACGCAGTATTTT